A selection of T cell receptor beta chains follows, all from one sample in a study of response to subunit inactivated influenza vaccine. TCRdb recomputed calls from the RT-PCR reads with MiXCR, one row per CDR3 protein. There are approximately 170,000 distinct CDR3 sequences in the sample; roughly 12% occur only once, and around 28% lies in the top ten. These data were also filed under a second study, of T cells expressing NK-cell markers.

Material: CD8+ T cells sorted from PBMCs, obtained 11 to 12 days after vaccination. All receptors derive from a man aged 50 to 60 who received an inactivated influenza vaccine. The CDR3 runs from the conserved cysteine through the conserved F or W. A D gene is named only where the DNA matches it firmly. Size is omitted from some rows. Given values are once, few, many or a class for expanded clones.

>NA|TRBJ2-1|NA|TRBV2
TGTGCCAGCAGTGAAGTGGGGGCGCGTGATGAGCAGTTCTTC
CASSEVGARDEQFF
>few|TRBJ1-1|NA|TRBV11-1
TGTGCCAGCAGCTTAGCTATGGGAGTCATGAACACTGAAGCTTTCTTT
CASSLAMGVMNTEAFF
>NA|TRBJ1-3|TRBD1|TRBV6-1
TGTGCCAGCAGTCAACCGGGACAGGCCGGCACCATATATTTT
CASSQPGQAGTIYF
>few|TRBJ2-5|NA|TRBV5-1
TGCGCCAGCAGCCCTACGGGACGGAGACGTTGGGAGACCCAGTACTTC
CASSPTGRRRWETQYF
>many|TRBJ2-1|TRBD2|TRBV29-1
TGCAGCGTTGAAGGGGTGGGGCTAGCGGCATACAATGAGCAGTTCTTC
CSVEGVGLAAYNEQFF
>NA|TRBJ2-5|NA|TRBV28
TGTGCCAGCAGTCTGCGGGGCGGCGTAGGGGAGACCCAGTACTTC
CASSLRGGVGETQYF
>few|TRBJ1-1|NA|TRBV6-2/TRBV6-3
TGTGCCAGCAGTTATGACGGTTGGGACCAAGCTTTCTTT
CASSYDGWDQAFF
>NA|TRBJ2-3|TRBD2|TRBV4-3
TGCGCCAGCAGCCAAGGGGGAGGGGACACAGATACGCAGTATTTT
CASSQGGGDTDTQYF
>NA|TRBJ2-1|TRBD1|TRBV5-5
TGTGTCAGCAGCCCGGACAGGGACTACAATGAGCAGTTCTTC
CVSSPDRDYNEQFF
>NA|TRBJ2-2|NA|TRBV29-1
TGCAGCGTTACGGGACACAGTAACACCGGGGAGCTGTTTTTT
CSVTGHSNTGELFF
>NA|TRBJ1-2|NA|TRBV3-1
TGTGCCAGCAGCCAGATTCTCGACGGGAGCGGTTACACCTTC
CASSQILDGSGYTF
>many|TRBJ1-4|NA|TRBV4-1
TGCGCCAGCAGCCACCCGATGGTTGAAAAACTGTTTTTT
CASSHPMVEKLFF
>few|TRBJ2-7|TRBD1|TRBV20-1
TGCAGTGCTACCCGGACAGGGGGCTTCTACGAGCAGTACTTC
CSATRTGGFYEQYF
>few|TRBJ1-4|NA|TRBV4-3
TGCGCCAGCAGCCAAGATCTTTTTCTCTACAGTAATAATGAAAAACTGTTTTTT
CASSQDLFLYSNNEKLFF
>NA|TRBJ2-1|TRBD2|TRBV3-1
TGTGCCAGCAGCCAAGTATTAACTAGCGGAGTTTCCTACAATGAGCAGTTCTTC
CASSQVLTSGVSYNEQFF
>NA|TRBJ1-2|TRBD1|TRBV12-3/TRBV12-4
TGTGCCAGCAGGGGACAGGGAGATAACTATGGCTACACCTTC
CASRGQGDNYGYTF
>NA|TRBJ2-1|TRBD1|TRBV4-3
TGCGCCAGCAGTTACGCTGCAGGGGGCGTCAACAATGAGCAGTTCTTC
CASSYAAGGVNNEQFF
>few|TRBJ2-2|TRBD1|TRBV12-3/TRBV12-4
TGTGCCAGCAGCCCGGGACAGATGAACACCGGGGAGCTGTTTTTT
CASSPGQMNTGELFF
>NA|TRBJ2-7|NA|TRBV20-1
TGCAGTGCTAGAGATATAGGGGGAGGTTACGAGCAGTACTTC
CSARDIGGGYEQYF
>NA|TRBJ2-5|TRBD1|TRBV29-1
TGCAGCGTTCCTACAGGGGCGAGGGAGACCCAGTACTTC
CSVPTGARETQYF
>NA|TRBJ2-5|NA|TRBV7-9
TGTGCCAGCAGCTTTGGGGGGCAACAAGAGACCCAGTACTTC
CASSFGGQQETQYF
>many|TRBJ2-2|NA|TRBV6-2/TRBV6-3
TGTGCCAGCAGCACTAGTCACACCGGGGAGCTGTTTTTT
CASSTSHTGELFF
>many|TRBJ1-5|NA|TRBV20-1
TGCAGTGCTAGGTTCGACAGATACTCGATGGGCAATCAGCCCCAGCATTTT
CSARFDRYSMGNQPQHF
>few|TRBJ1-1|TRBD1|TRBV18
TGTGCCAGCTCACCCGCAGGGGGCTTCGCTGAAGCTTTCTTT
CASSPAGGFAEAFF
>many|TRBJ2-7|NA|TRBV29-1
TGCAGCGTTGAGGACGGTAGTACCTACGAGCAGTACTTC
CSVEDGSTYEQYF
>NA|TRBJ2-2|NA|TRBV28
TGTGCCAGCAGTTTAGAGACAACGAACACCGGGGAGCTGTTTTTT
CASSLETTNTGELFF
>few|TRBJ2-5|TRBD2|TRBV28
TGTGCCAGCAGTTTAATCGAGGGTAGCGGGATAGAGGAGACCCAGTACTTC
CASSLIEGSGIEETQYF
>many|TRBJ1-2|NA|TRBV29-1
TGCAGCGTTTGGACCGAAAACTATGGCTACACCTTC
CSVWTENYGYTF
>few|TRBJ2-2|NA|TRBV24-1
TGTGCCACCACCACAGGGAACACCGGGGAGCTGTTTTTT
CATTTGNTGELFF
>NA|TRBJ2-7|NA|TRBV21-1
TGTGCCAGCAGCCATAACCGGGACAGAACCTACGAGCAGTACTTC
CASSHNRDRTYEQYF
>NA|TRBJ2-1|NA|TRBV15
TGTGCCACCAGCAGGGGGGACTTGGGGTACAATGAGCAGTTCTTC
CATSRGDLGYNEQFF
>NA|TRBJ2-1|NA|TRBV4-2
TGTGCCAGCCAACCGATGCGGAGCTCCTACAATGAGCAGTTCTTC
CASQPMRSSYNEQFF
>few|TRBJ1-5|TRBD1|TRBV27
TGTGCCAGCAGTTTGAGTGGGACAGGGGCCCAGCCCCAGCATTTT
CASSLSGTGAQPQHF
>many|TRBJ1-5|TRBD1|TRBV9
TGTGCCAGCAGCTCGACAGGGAATCAGCCCCAGCATTTT
CASSSTGNQPQHF
>few|TRBJ2-7|NA|TRBV6-5
TGTGCCAGCAGTTACTCGGCACAATCAGGGTACGGGAACGAGCAGTACTTC
CASSYSAQSGYGNEQYF
>few|TRBJ2-2|NA|TRBV4-3
TGCGCCAGCAGCCAAGAGGGATTCCGGCTGACGAACACCGGGGAGCTGTTTTTT
CASSQEGFRLTNTGELFF
>few|TRBJ2-7|TRBD2|TRBV12-3/TRBV12-4
TGTGCCAGCAGCACAAGCGGGGGGGGCCTCGAGCAGTACTTC
CASSTSGGGLEQYF
>many|TRBJ2-2|NA|TRBV7-9
TGTGCCAGCAGCTTACTATTGCTACAGGGAGCCGGGGAGCTGTTTTTT
CASSLLLLQGAGELFF
>few|TRBJ1-2|NA|TRBV12-3/TRBV12-4
TGTGCCAGCAGTCATCGAAGCGATGGCTACACCTTC
CASSHRSDGYTF
>few|TRBJ2-5|NA|TRBV4-1
TGCGCCAGCAGCCAAGAGCAGGGAGCGGTACAAGAGACCCAGTACTTC
CASSQEQGAVQETQYF
>NA|TRBJ2-5|NA|TRBV28
TGTGCCAGCAGTGCCTACAGGGATCAAGAGACCCAGTACTTC
CASSAYRDQETQYF
>few|TRBJ1-1|NA|TRBV10-1
TGCGCCAGCAGTGAGTCTTCCATGAACACTGAAGCTTTCTTT
CASSESSMNTEAFF
>few|TRBJ2-5|TRBD2|TRBV15
TGTGCCACCAGCAGAGTTCCTAGCGGGCAAGAGACCCAGTACTTC
CATSRVPSGQETQYF
>NA|TRBJ2-1|NA|TRBV12-3/TRBV12-4
TGTGCCAGCAGCCCTAACCTCGTGAGTGAGCAGTTCTTC
CASSPNLVSEQFF
>few|TRBJ2-5|NA|TRBV12-3/TRBV12-4
TGTGCCAGCAGTTTAGCCAGGGGCGAGACCCAGTACTTC
CASSLARGETQYF
>NA|TRBJ2-5|NA|TRBV4-2
TGTGCCAGCAGCCAAGATCTCTTTAACGTCGCGCAAGAGACCCAGTACTTC
CASSQDLFNVAQETQYF
>NA|TRBJ2-7|NA|TRBV19
TGTGCCAGTAGTATATCTACAGCCTACGAGCAGTACTTC
CASSISTAYEQYF
>NA|TRBJ2-7|NA|TRBV11-2
TGTGCCAGCGCCGCATACGAGCAGTACTTC
CASAAYEQYF
>NA|TRBJ2-2|TRBD1|TRBV9
TGTGCCAGCAGCTCCCGGACAGGGAGCACCGGGGAGCTGTTTTTT
CASSSRTGSTGELFF
>few|TRBJ1-4|NA|TRBV29-1
TGCAGCGTTCGGGAAAGGGCTGCAACTAATGAAAAACTGTTTTTT
CSVRERAATNEKLFF
>NA|TRBJ1-1|TRBD1|TRBV6-5
TGTGCCAGCAGCCCCCGGGACAGGGAAGCTTTCTTT
CASSPRDREAFF